This T cell receptor (beta chain) emerged from a study of sequential checkpoint blockade in melanoma (dated by TCRdb to the late 2010s). For the wider study: Using 1:1 randomization, the trial assigned patients either to first-line nivolumab followed by ipilimumab (arm A) or to ipilimumab followed by nivolumab (arm B). Both trial sequences were followed by maintenance nivolumab.

The immunoSEQ Assay was used to immunosequence TCRbeta CDR3 regions from genomic DNA. Genomic DNA was amplified by bias-controlled multiplex PCR before high-throughput sequencing. The source study handled its data this way. To quantify the absolute abundance of each unique TCRbeta CDR3 region, the sequences were collapsed and filtered. Clonality, defined as 1 minus Pielou's evenness, was calculated using only productive rearrangements. Clones with significantly greater frequencies in on-treatment versus baseline samples were identified using a previously published method. TCRdb carries this immuneACCESS record with in-frame sequences only. Its versions omit some clonotypes, under half of them owing to an unresolved V gene in the studies checked, with the rest unexplained. D and trimming were read from the DNA, whereas the V and J calls and clone size are those reported in that table. Recorded for this sample are some 9,300 clones; approximately 80% of them occurred a single time. The leading ten clones occupy 50% of the sample.

This clone was detected once. Which antigen it targets is not known. No base qualities exist here, and no much larger clone lies one base off it. The CDR3 contains 10 residues, cysteine and phenylalanine counted. The sequence is cut down to CDR3 DNA, 30 bases in frame from base 1. For CDR1 and CDR2, the germline V gene (reference sequence) lists SEHNR and FQNEAQ. Deletion took 3 bases off V and 7 bases off J, with a span of 3 bases between the germline ends. Overall results and qualifications from the work: Validation of the response-prediction model combining TCR metrics and mutation burden is needed in larger, independent patient cohorts.

Interpreted using the paper, the treatment or condition label stands for: randomized to nivolumab then ipilimumab (arm A) or the reverse (arm B). Prior DNA-damaging chemotherapy had not been received by any trial patient. Thawed PBMCs were sorted on a FACS Aria II flow cytometer to isolate live CD3+CD8+ cells negative for CD19 and CD56. Samples were obtained from patients with melanoma enrolled in CheckMate 064, a randomized, open-label phase II trial of sequential checkpoint blockade. Leukapheresis was used to collect peripheral blood mononuclear cells, which were then purified with Ficoll-Paque and frozen in human serum with roughly 10% DMSO. Purity of sorted blood CD3+CD8+ cells was verified at >95% immediately after sorting, followed by DNA extraction.

The V and J genes are TRBV7-9 and TRBJ1-1, with no confident D gene call. This sequence was found in a human donor with melanoma. Sequences were derived from CD8+ T cells sorted from blood (inferred from file names), sampled from a patient given nivolumab and ipilimumab in sequence. CDR3 protein: CASSFFEAFF. The nucleotide sequence is given as TGTGCCAGCAGCTTCTTTGAAGCTTTCTTT.